This T cell receptor (beta chain) is drawn from a study of blood T cell repertoires in COVID-19. In the study overall: The samples span acute and convalescent COVID-19 from the United States, Italy and Spain. The cDNA or gDNA used as material had been derived from T cells, B-cell-depleted T cells, or PBMCs.

V shed 4 bases and J shed 3 bases, with 11 bases lying between them. Germline CDR1 reads SGHRS; CDR2 reads YFSETQ. The CDR3 is 14 residues long. Authors' processing steps: Nucleated cell number was recorded as an estimate derived from reference gene primer amplification. The table came from immunoSEQ multiplex PCR; TCRdb's copy has only in-frame clones and leaves some out. V and J calls and clone size are as listed in that table; D and trimming were resolved from the DNA. Among about 70,000 clones listed, roughly 84% were seen once. The sequence was obtained from a woman older than 75 with active or convalescent COVID-19. The V gene is TRBV5-1, the J gene TRBJ1-5, with a possible D match to TRBD1 (5 bases). Specimen: peripheral blood. CDR3 in amino acids: CASSPDSPNQPQHF. Here the CDR3 DNA reads TGCGCCAGCAGCCCAGACAGCCCCAATCAGCCCCAGCATTTT.